Listed below are T cell receptor beta chains from one sample, sequenced in a study of PD-L1 blockade in urothelial cancer. This table comes from immunoSEQ multiplex PCR, and its TCRdb copy is limited to in-frame clones, with some not included. This sample has tens of thousands of clones, with 75% to 90% found just once. This sample comprised PBMCs, obtained around atezolizumab (anti-PD-L1) treatment. These receptors were taken from an older woman with urothelial cancer. Each CDR3 is given with its conserved first and last residue. D genes are given only for firm matches. The listing skips clone size in some rows; elsewhere it reads once, few, many or a size class.

clone_size	d_call	v_call	j_call	cdr3_nt	cdr3_aa
-	TRBD2	TRBV5-6	TRBJ2-4	TGTGCCAGCAGCTGGGGGGGTTATGGGATCCAAAACATTCAGTACTTC	CASSWGGYGIQNIQYF
-	-	TRBV30	TRBJ2-2	TGTGCCTGGACGAAGGGGACCGGGGAGCTGTTTTTT	CAWTKGTGELFF
-	-	TRBV5-6	TRBJ2-7	TGTGCCAGCAGCTTGTCGGTCGACGAGCAGTACTTC	CASSLSVDEQYF
-	-	TRBV20-1	TRBJ2-7	TGCAGTGCTAGAGAGGGGAGGGAGCAGTACTTC	CSAREGREQYF
-	-	TRBV4-3	TRBJ1-2	TGCGCCAGCAGCCAAGATTTCAGGGACTATGGCTACACCTTC	CASSQDFRDYGYTF
-	TRBD1	TRBV9	TRBJ1-1	TGTGCCAGCAGCGCAATCACAGGGGGAGAGGCGGCTTTCTTT	CASSAITGGEAAFF
-	TRBD2	TRBV11-2	TRBJ2-7	TGTGCCAGCAGCTCCTGGACTAGCGGGGAGTCCGAGCAGTACTTC	CASSSWTSGESEQYF
few	-	TRBV28	TRBJ1-1	TGTGCCAGCAGTTTACAGGATGAAGCTTTCTTT	CASSLQDEAFF
-	TRBD2	TRBV2	TRBJ2-1	TGTGCCAGCAGGGGGCCGATAGCGGGAGGGCCCCGCTACAATGAGCAGTTCTTC	CASRGPIAGGPRYNEQFF
-	TRBD1	TRBV11-2	TRBJ1-1	TGTGCCAGCAGCTTAGGGACAGGGATCCTGAACACTGAAGCTTTCTTT	CASSLGTGILNTEAFF
-	TRBD2	TRBV28	TRBJ2-2	TGTGCCAGCAGTTTACGATCGAGGCTAGCGGTGAACACCGGGGAGCTGTTTTTT	CASSLRSRLAVNTGELFF
-	-	TRBV6-6	TRBJ2-2	TGTGCCAGCAGTTTAATAGAGGGGGGGACCGGGGAGCTGTTTTTT	CASSLIEGGTGELFF
-	TRBD1	TRBV7-7	TRBJ2-2	TGTGCCAGCAGCCCGGGACAGGGTACCGGGGAGCTGTTTTTT	CASSPGQGTGELFF
-	TRBD2	TRBV28	TRBJ2-7	TGTGCCAGCAGTTTACTAGCGGGTAGCTCCTACGAGCAGTACTTC	CASSLLAGSSYEQYF
-	TRBD1	TRBV19	TRBJ1-4	TGTGCCAGTAGTATTGAGGGACAGCGCGAAAAACTGTTTTTT	CASSIEGQREKLFF
-	TRBD1	TRBV5-1	TRBJ1-1	TGCGCCAGCAGCTGGGGACAGGGTTCTGAAGCTTTCTTT	CASSWGQGSEAFF
-	TRBD1	TRBV5-1	TRBJ1-1	TGCGCCAGCAGCTCAACAGGGGGCACTGAAGCTTTCTTT	CASSSTGGTEAFF
-	-	TRBV9	TRBJ2-7	TGTGCCAGCAGCGTAGGGGGGGGGCTAGCGGCGCCCTACGAGCAGTACTTC	CASSVGGGLAAPYEQYF
-	-	TRBV6-1	TRBJ1-4	TGTGCCAGCAGTGGATCGGGGGGTCGAGGAAAACTGTTTTTT	CASSGSGGRGKLFF
-	TRBD1	TRBV6-4	TRBJ2-1	TGTGCCAGCAGTGACTCGACAGGGTCCTACAATGAGCAGTTCTTC	CASSDSTGSYNEQFF
-	-	TRBV7-6	TRBJ1-2	TGTGCCAGCAGCCACGGGGGGGCTTGGGATGGCTACACCTTC	CASSHGGAWDGYTF
-	-	TRBV5-6	TRBJ1-2	TGTGCCAGCAGCTTCTTAGACGAGACTTACACCTTC	CASSFLDETYTF
few	TRBD1	TRBV30	TRBJ1-6	TGTGCCTGGAGTGTATTTGGGGCTCGACAGGGCGATAATTCACCCCTCCACTTT	CAWSVFGARQGDNSPLHF
once	TRBD2	TRBV4-2	TRBJ2-5	TGTGCCAGCAGCCAAGTTGGCCTAGCGGGGGGGCTGTCAGAGACCCAGTACTTC	CASSQVGLAGGLSETQYF
once	TRBD1	TRBV27	TRBJ2-7	TGTGCCAGCAGTCGACAGGGGAGGCCCTACGAGCAGTACTTC	CASSRQGRPYEQYF
-	-	TRBV29-1	TRBJ2-7	TGCAGCGTTTCGGTTCTCCTGAGTGACGAGCAGTACTTC	CSVSVLLSDEQYF
-	TRBD1	TRBV6-5	TRBJ2-3	TGTGCCAGCAGTTACTCACGGACAGGTGGGCAGTATTTT	CASSYSRTGGQYF
-	-	TRBV4-1	TRBJ1-3	TGCGCCAGCAGCCAAGAAGCGAACAGGCTAACTCCCAACTGGGGAAACACCATATATTTT	CASSQEANRLTPNWGNTIYF
many	TRBD1	TRBV10-1	TRBJ2-7	TGCGCCAGCAGCGGGGGGACAGGGGCAGACTACGAGCAGTACTTC	CASSGGTGADYEQYF
few	-	TRBV2	TRBJ2-7	TGTGCCAGCAGTGGAACAGGAATAGCCTACGAGCAGTACTTC	CASSGTGIAYEQYF
-	-	TRBV19	TRBJ1-5	TGTGCCAGTAGTAGTTACACCCATAGCAATCAGCCCCAGCATTTT	CASSSYTHSNQPQHF
many	TRBD1	TRBV5-1	TRBJ1-2	TGCGCCAGCAGCTTCGCCGGGACAGGGAATGGCTACACCTTC	CASSFAGTGNGYTF
-	-	TRBV2	TRBJ2-7	TGTGCCAGCAGTGAGAGGGCCGAGCAGTACTTC	CASSERAEQYF
-	-	TRBV7-9	TRBJ1-2	TGTGCCAGCAGCTGGGAGGGGACCTATGGCTACACCTTC	CASSWEGTYGYTF
-	TRBD1	TRBV6-5	TRBJ1-4	TGTGCCAGCAGTTACTCGGGGACAGGGGGTGAAAAACTGTTTTTT	CASSYSGTGGEKLFF
once	TRBD1	TRBV28	TRBJ2-7	TGTGCCAGCACCGGACAGGGGAGTGGGCGTCAGGTGGTAGCATCCTACGAGCAGTACTTC	CASTGQGSGRQVVASYEQYF
-	-	TRBV27	TRBJ2-1	TGTGCCAGCAGTTTAGTCCGGAGCGGACCACACAATGAGCAGTTCTTC	CASSLVRSGPHNEQFF
-	TRBD1	TRBV5-4	TRBJ1-4	TGTGCCAGCAGCTTGGACAGGGGATCTAATGAAAAACTGTTTTTT	CASSLDRGSNEKLFF
-	TRBD2	TRBV18	TRBJ2-7	TGTGCCAGCTCGCAACTAGCGGGAGGCACCTACGAGCAGTACTTC	CASSQLAGGTYEQYF
once	-	TRBV7-2	TRBJ1-4	TGTGCCAGCAGCAACCCGCGGGCCCGAATGAATGAAAAACTGTTTTTT	CASSNPRARMNEKLFF
-	TRBD1	TRBV13	TRBJ2-5	TGTGCCAGCAGCCCCCGACAGGGGATAACGGGGGAGACCCAGTACTTC	CASSPRQGITGETQYF
-	TRBD2	TRBV13	TRBJ2-2	TGTGCCAGCAGGTCCGGGGGGGCCCCCGGGGAGCTGTTTTTT	CASRSGGAPGELFF
-	TRBD1	TRBV7-2	TRBJ1-2	TGTGCCAGCAGCCTACAGGGGGCCTATGGCTACACCTTC	CASSLQGAYGYTF
once	-	TRBV10-3	TRBJ1-2	TGTGCCATCAGTGAGTCCACAGGCATCAACTACACCTTC	CAISESTGINYTF
-	TRBD1	TRBV6-5	TRBJ1-5	TGTGCCAGCACCACAGGGGGGGGCGGAGATCAGCCCCAGCATTTT	CASTTGGGGDQPQHF
-	TRBD2	TRBV7-9	TRBJ2-3	TGTGCCAGCAGGCCGACTAGCGGGAGTCTGACAGATACGCAGTATTTT	CASRPTSGSLTDTQYF
-	-	TRBV5-1	TRBJ2-2	TGCGCCAGCAGCTTCAGCGGCCACACCGGGGAGCTGTTTTTT	CASSFSGHTGELFF
-	TRBD1	TRBV5-1	TRBJ2-7	TGCGCCAGCAGCGCTACAGGGGGCCCCTACGAGCAGTACTTC	CASSATGGPYEQYF
-	TRBD1	TRBV6-5	TRBJ2-5	TGTGCCAGCAGGAGGACAGGGAATATCCAAGAGACCCAGTACTTC	CASRRTGNIQETQYF